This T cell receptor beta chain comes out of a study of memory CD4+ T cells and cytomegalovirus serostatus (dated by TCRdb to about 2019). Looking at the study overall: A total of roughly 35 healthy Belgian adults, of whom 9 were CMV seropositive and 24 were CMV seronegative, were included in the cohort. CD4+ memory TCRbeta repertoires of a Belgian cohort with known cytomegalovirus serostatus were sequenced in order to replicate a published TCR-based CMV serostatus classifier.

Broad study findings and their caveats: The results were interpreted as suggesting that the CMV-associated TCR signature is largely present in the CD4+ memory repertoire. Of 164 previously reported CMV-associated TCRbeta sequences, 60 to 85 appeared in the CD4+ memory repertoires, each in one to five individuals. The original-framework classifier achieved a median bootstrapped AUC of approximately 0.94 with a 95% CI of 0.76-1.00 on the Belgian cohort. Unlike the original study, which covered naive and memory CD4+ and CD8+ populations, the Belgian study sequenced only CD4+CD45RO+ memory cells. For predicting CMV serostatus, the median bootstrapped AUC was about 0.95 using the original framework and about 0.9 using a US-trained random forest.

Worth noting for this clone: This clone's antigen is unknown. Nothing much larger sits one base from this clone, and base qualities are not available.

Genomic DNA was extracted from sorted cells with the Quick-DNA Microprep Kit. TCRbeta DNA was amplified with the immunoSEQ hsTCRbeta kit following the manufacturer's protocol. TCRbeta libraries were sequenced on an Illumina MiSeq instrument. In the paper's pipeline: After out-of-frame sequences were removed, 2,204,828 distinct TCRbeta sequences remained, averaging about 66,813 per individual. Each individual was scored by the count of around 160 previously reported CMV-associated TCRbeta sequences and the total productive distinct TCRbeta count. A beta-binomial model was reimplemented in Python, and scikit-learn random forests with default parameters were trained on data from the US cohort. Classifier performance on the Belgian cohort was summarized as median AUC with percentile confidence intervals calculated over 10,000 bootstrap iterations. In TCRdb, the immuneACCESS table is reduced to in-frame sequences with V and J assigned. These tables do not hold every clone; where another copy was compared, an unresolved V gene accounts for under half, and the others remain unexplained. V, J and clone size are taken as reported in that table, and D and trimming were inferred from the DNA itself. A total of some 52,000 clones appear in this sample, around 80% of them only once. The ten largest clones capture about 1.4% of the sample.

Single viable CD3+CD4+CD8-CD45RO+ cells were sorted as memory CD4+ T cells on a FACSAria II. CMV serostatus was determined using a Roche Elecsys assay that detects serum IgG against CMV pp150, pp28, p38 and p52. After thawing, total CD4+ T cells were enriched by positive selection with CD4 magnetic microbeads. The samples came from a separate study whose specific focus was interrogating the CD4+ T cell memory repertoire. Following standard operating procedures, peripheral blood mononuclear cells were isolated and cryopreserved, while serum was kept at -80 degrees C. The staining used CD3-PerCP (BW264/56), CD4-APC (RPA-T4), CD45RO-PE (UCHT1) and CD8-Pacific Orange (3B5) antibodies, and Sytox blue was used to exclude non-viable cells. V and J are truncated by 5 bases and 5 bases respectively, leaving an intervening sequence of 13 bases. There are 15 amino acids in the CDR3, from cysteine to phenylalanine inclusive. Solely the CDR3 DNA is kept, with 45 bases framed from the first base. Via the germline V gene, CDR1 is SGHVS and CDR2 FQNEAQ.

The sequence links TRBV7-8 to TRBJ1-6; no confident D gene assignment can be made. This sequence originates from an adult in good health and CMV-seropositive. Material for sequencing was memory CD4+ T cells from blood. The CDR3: CASSERRADNSPLHF. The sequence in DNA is TGTGCCAGCAGCGAGCGCCGGGCAGATAATTCACCCCTCCACTTT. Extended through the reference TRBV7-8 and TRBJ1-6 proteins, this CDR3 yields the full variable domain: GAGVSQSPRYKVAKRGQDVALRCDPISGHVSLFWYQQALGQGPEFLTYFQNEAQLDKSGLPSDRFFAERPEGSVSTLKIQRTQQEDSAVYLCASSERRADNSPLHFGNGTRLTVT.